The 28 T cell receptor delta chains below all came from one sample that was sequenced in a study of γδ T cells in repeated Plasmodium falciparum infection. TCRdb re-called the multiplex PCR reads via CATT. The sample has 90,000 to 95,000 delta-chain clones; roughly 0.9% are singletons. Bulk repertoires came from Vgamma9/Vdelta2+ or Vdelta2-negative gammadelta T cells flow-sorted from PBMC. Input material: gamma-delta T cells from blood. The source of these receptors is a pool of human donors (malaria-infected and uninfected, not separated).

This clone came up a few times. The protein recorded in TCRdb matches a much larger clone and deviates from this DNA's translation at residue 16, suggesting a read error; the protein here is obtained by translating the DNA. The V gene is given as TRDV2, and no J gene call is available; TRDD3 reflects the table's D call only, with no check against the DNA. This CDR3 region has 18 residues. Per the germline V gene, CDR1 is GEAIGNYY and CDR2 is EKD. Here the CDR3 reads CACDPLRGYDRDTDKPIF. Here the CDR3 DNA reads TGTGCCTGTGACCCACTACGGGGGTACGATCGGGACACCGATAAACCCATCTTT.

Regarding this clone: The protein in TCRdb stems from a much larger clone and differs at residue 17 from this DNA's translation, likely a read error; here the protein is translated from the DNA. V gene TRDV1 was called; the J gene was not; the table's D call, TRDD3, has no DNA check behind it. This CDR3 region has 18 residues. Germline values: CDR1 TSWWSYY, CDR2 QGS. CDR3 sequence: CALGERSYALYPATELTF. The CDR3 DNA sequence: TGTGCTCTTGGGGAACGTTCCTATGCTCTTTACCCCGCCACGGAACTCACCTTT.

This clone was observed a few times. The translation of this DNA and the TCRdb protein of a much larger clone differ at residue 11, probably owing to a read error; the protein shown here is translated from the DNA. The V call is TRDV1, the J call TRDJ1; D unresolved. CDR1 and CDR2 (germline): TSWWSYY, QGS. CDR3 size: 18 residues. V dropped 4 bases and J dropped 3 bases, with 24 bases sitting between them. CDR3 protein: CALGVRWAPDEQADKLIF. As DNA, the CDR3 is TGTGCTCTTGGGGTCCGTTGGGCCCCGGATGAACAGGCCGATAAACTCATCTTT.

This clone was counted a few times. A far larger clone is one base from this, pointing to a likely read error. Other DNA sequences of this sample code for an identical CDR3. The chain links TRDV1 to TRDJ1; 9 bases line up with TRDD3. Matching the DNA to germline supplied the J gene, which TCRdb does not give. CDR3 size: 25 residues. CDR1 TSWWSYY and CDR2 QGS come from the germline V gene. The CDR3, as DNA: TGTGCCCTTGGGGAAGTGCTTGAGGGGCAACTTACGGCTTACTGGGGGACCCAAATTACCGATAAACTCATCTTT. It specifies CALGEVLEGQLTAYWGTQITDKLIF.

This clone came up a few times. One base separates it from a far larger clone, so it is likely a read error. The sample carries other DNA sequences with the same CDR3. The J gene was not called, though the V gene is TRDV1; the listed D gene, TRDD3, was not tested against the DNA. Germline V gene data show CDR1 as TSWWSYY and CDR2 as QGS. The CDR3 is made up of 22 amino acids. CDR3 bases: TGTGCTCTTGGGGATGCTCTTCCCGCGAAAAATCGGTACCCCCAGTACACCGATAAACTTATCTTT. The encoded protein is CALGDALPAKNRYPQYTDKLIF.

Notes on this clone: Only one base separates this from a far larger clonotype, so it likely reflects a read error. The chain employs TRDV1 and TRDJ1; 8 bases align to TRDD2. The trim removed 2 bases at V and 6 bases at J, leaving 62 bases unmatched. Germline values: CDR1 TSWWSYY, CDR2 QGS. This CDR3 comprises 33 residues. The CDR3 protein is CALGEDTIENNFLPAYSYESQAVKGFPSNKLIF. CDR3 nucleotides: TGTGCTCTTGGGGAAGATACTATCGAAAACAACTTCCTACCCGCTTACTCCTACGAATCCCAAGCCGTGAAAGGGTTCCCAAGCAATAAACTCATCTTT.

This clone has only a few counts. The translation of this DNA and the TCRdb protein of a much larger clone differ at residue 14, probably owing to a read error; the protein shown here is translated from the DNA. The rearrangement links TRDV2 to TRDJ1; 9 positions agree with TRDD3. Germline CDR1 GEAIGNYY, CDR2 EKD. This CDR3 is 18 amino acids long. The CDR3 bases are TGTGCCTGTGACTCTATGGGGGATAAGAGGGGGTACACCAATAAACTCATCTTT. Translating it yields CACDSMGDKRGYTNKLIF.

As for this clone: The protein in TCRdb stems from a much larger clone and differs at residue 4 from this DNA's translation, likely a read error; here the protein is translated from the DNA. V usage is TRDV2 and J usage is TRDJ1, with TRDD3 identical over 7 bases. The germline gives CDR1 GEAIGNYY, CDR2 EKD. The CDR3 is 17 amino acids. The CDR3 nucleotides are TGTGCCTGTGGCACCGTTGGGGGACTCTCGTACACCGATAAACTCATCTTT. Translated, it gives CACGTVGGLSYTDKLIF.

About this clone itself: The protein in TCRdb stems from a much larger clone and differs at residue 5 from this DNA's translation, likely a read error; here the protein is translated from the DNA. This sequence joins TRDV2 and TRDJ3, with D hard to call. Matching the DNA to germline supplied the J gene, which TCRdb does not give. Germline lookup yields CDR1 GEAIGNYY and CDR2 EKD. Trimming stripped 3 bases from V and 0 bases from J, with 14 bases between. This CDR3 has 18 amino acids. The CDR3 coding sequence is TGTGCCTGTGACCCCCGTGGTCCGGGCTCCTGGGACACCCGACAGATGTTTTTC. It encodes CACDPRGPGSWDTRQMFF.

Concerning this clone: A far larger clone differs by one base, so this is likely a read error. The CDR3 loop is CALGEPRGYPDKLIF. CDR3 coding DNA: TGTGCTCTTGGGGAACCTAGGGGATACCCCGATAAACTCATCTTC. For the V gene the call is TRDV1; the J gene has no call; the table gives TRDD3 as D, unverified against the DNA. The CDR3 runs 15 residues. CDR1 TSWWSYY and CDR2 QGS come from the germline V gene.

This clone was counted only a few times. TCRdb's protein, taken from a much larger clone, differs from this DNA's translation at residue 10, likely owing to a read error; the protein displayed comes from the DNA. The rearrangement uses TRDV2 and TRDJ1, with TRDD3 matching 11 bases. The V gene end was trimmed by 5 bases and the J gene end by 3 bases; junction bases not matched to a gene: 7. CDR3 length: 15 residues. Germline V CDR1 and CDR2: GEAIGNYY, EKD. This chain's CDR3 is CACGYWGIFADKLIF. Here the CDR3 DNA reads TGTGCCTGTGGGTACTGGGGGATATTCGCCGATAAACTCATCTTT.

About this clone: TCRdb attributes to this sequence the protein of a much larger clone, which differs from the DNA translation at residue 6; a read error is likely, and the protein displayed is translated from the DNA. The chain uses TRDV2 and TRDJ3; D unclear. The J gene was missing in TCRdb and was found by matching the end of the DNA to germline. Deletions cut 3 bases from V and 2 bases from J, with 16 bases between. This CDR3 spans 18 amino acids. The germline gives CDR1 GEAIGNYY, CDR2 EKD. CDR3 amino acids: CACDAKGPKAWDTRQMFF. CDR3 bases: TGTGCCTGTGACGCGAAGGGCCCTAAGGCCTGGGACACCCGACAGATGTTTTTC.

This clone was counted only a few times. TCRdb's protein, taken from a much larger clone, differs from this DNA's translation at residue 3, likely owing to a read error; the protein displayed comes from the DNA. The chain carries TRDV1 and TRDJ1, with 9 bases aligning to TRDD3. Germline values: CDR1 TSWWSYY, CDR2 QGS. V dropped 11 bases and J dropped 2; count of bases not matched to a gene: 15. This CDR3 region has 16 residues. DNA for the CDR3: TGTGCTGATGGGTCCTACTGGGGGACTTTTACCGATAAACTCATCTTT. As protein: CADGSYWGTFTDKLIF.

A few counts support this clone. TCRdb has a much larger clone's protein, which differs at residue 15 from the translation of this DNA, likely because of a read error; what is shown is the protein translated from the DNA. V is TRDV1 and J is TRDJ1; TRDD3 agrees at 10 bases. CDR1 and CDR2 from the germline V gene are TSWWSYY and QGS. This CDR3 spans 18 amino acids. The CDR3 here is CALGELELGDLYTDELIF. CDR3 nucleotides: TGTGCTCTTGGGGAACTAGAACTGGGGGATTTATACACCGATGAACTCATCTTT.

For this clone: TCRdb has a much larger clone's protein, which differs at residue 9 from the translation of this DNA, likely because of a read error; what is shown is the protein translated from the DNA. V usage is TRDV2 and J usage is TRDJ1, with 10 bases aligning to TRDD3. The J gene comes from matching the DNA to germline here; TCRdb lacks it. Germline values: CDR1 GEAIGNYY, CDR2 EKD. This CDR3 is built from 16 residues. After removal of 3 bases from V and 1 base from J, the junction contained 7 bases not matched to a gene. The CDR3 sequence: CACDSLGDPATDKLIF. In DNA form, the CDR3 reads TGTGCCTGTGACTCACTGGGGGATCCAGCCACCGATAAACTCATCTTT.

This clone occurred a few times. Translating this DNA gives a protein that differs at residue 4 from the TCRdb one, which belongs to a much larger clone; a read error is likely, and the protein shown is this translation. The chain combines TRDV2 with TRDJ1; TRDD3 agrees at 8 bases. No J gene was available from TCRdb, and it was assigned here by a germline match of the DNA. The germline V gene has CDR1 GEAIGNYY and CDR2 EKD. The CDR3 is 17 amino acids. The CDR3 loop is CACVTVGLGGYTDKLIF. The CDR3 nucleotides are TGTGCCTGTGTCACCGTAGGGCTTGGGGGATACACCGATAAACTCATCTTT.

A word on this clone: TCRdb pairs this DNA with a much larger clone's protein that differs at residue 12, likely a read error; the protein shown was translated from the DNA. The CDR3 DNA sequence: TGTGCCTGTGACCCACTGGGGGATATTCCCGATGAACTCATCTTT. Residues: CACDPLGDIPDELIF. The gene calls are TRDV2 and TRDJ1, with 11 bases that match TRDD3. TCRdb leaves out the J gene; it was filled in here by matching the DNA to germline. The CDR3 is 15 amino acids. CDR1 and CDR2 from the germline V gene are GEAIGNYY and EKD.

On this clone itself: This DNA translates differently at residue 13 from the TCRdb protein, which is that of a much larger clone; a read error is likely, and the protein shown is the DNA's own translation. This chain uses TRDV1 with TRDJ1, with TRDD3 matching 8 bases. The J gene comes from matching the DNA to germline here; TCRdb lacks it. The CDR3 loop spans 18 amino acids. Germline values: CDR1 TSWWSYY, CDR2 QGS. V gave up 4 bases and J gave up 3 bases; unmatched junction bases: 16. The CDR3 is CALGGFLRGIKYADKLIF. The CDR3, as DNA: TGTGCTCTTGGGGGGTTCCTAAGGGGGATAAAGTACGCCGATAAACTCATCTTT.

This clone was found many times. A far larger clone differs by one base, so this is likely a read error. The same CDR3 is also encoded by other DNA sequences in this sample. The chain carries TRDV2 and TRDJ1, with 8 bases lining up with TRDD3. The J gene was not available in TCRdb and was assigned here by matching the DNA to germline segments. J lost 2 bases, V lost 0 bases, and 13 bases had no gene match. CDR3 length: 18 amino acids. The V gene's germline CDR1 is GEAIGNYY and CDR2 EKD. The CDR3 sequence is CACDTVALGARYTDKLIF. The CDR3 DNA reads TGTGCCTGTGACACCGTCGCACTGGGGGCCCGGTATACCGATAAACTCATCTTT.

In regard to this clone: The protein given by TCRdb reflects a much larger clone and differs at residue 14 from this DNA's translation, likely from a read error; the protein shown is the DNA's translation. CDR3 loop: CACDPLLGDTGYTNKLIF. The CDR3 coding sequence is TGTGCCTGTGACCCCCTACTGGGGGATACAGGGTACACCAATAAACTCATCTTT. V gene TRDV2 combines with J gene TRDJ1, with 12 positions matching TRDD3. Germline matching of the DNA provided the J gene here, since TCRdb leaves it blank. Germline V gives CDR1 GEAIGNYY, CDR2 EKD. The CDR3 totals 18 residues.

This clone turned up a few times. The protein TCRdb gives is from a much larger clone and does not agree with this DNA's translation at residue 7, likely a read error; the protein shown here comes from the DNA. The V and J genes are TRDV2 and TRDJ1, with 11 bases aligning to TRDD3. No J segment appears in TCRdb, so it was assigned here by matching the sequence to germline. Germline CDR1 reads GEAIGNYY; CDR2 reads EKD. Trimming at V came to 0 bases and at J to 1 base, leaving 18 bases not matched to a gene. This CDR3 is built from 21 residues. The CDR3 loop is CACDTVPLGDKRGRSTDKLIF. The CDR3 DNA follows: TGTGCCTGTGACACCGTTCCACTGGGGGATAAAAGGGGTCGGAGCACCGATAAACTCATCTTT.

This clone was seen a few times. This DNA's translation differs at residue 10 from TCRdb's protein, which comes from a much larger clone; a read error is likely, and the protein shown is translated from the DNA. This sequence joins TRDV1 and TRDJ1, with 7 positions matching TRDD2. This CDR3 has 19 residues. Germline lookup yields CDR1 TSWWSYY and CDR2 QGS. V was clipped by 3 bases and J by 7 bases; unmatched bases: 23. The CDR3 nucleotides read TGTGCTCTTGGGGACGCAGGCCTTCCTGCGTCTCCCCGAGTGGGTAAACTCATCTTT. It codes for CALGDAGLPASPRVGKLIF.

The sample holds a few counts of this clone. Only one base separates this from a far larger clonotype, so it likely reflects a read error. Other DNA sequences of this sample code for an identical CDR3. J is TRDJ1 and V is TRDV1, with TRDD3 matching 11 bases. V gave up 4 bases and J gave up 0 bases; unmatched junction bases: 28. The germline CDR1 and CDR2 sequences are TSWWSYY and QGS. The CDR3 runs to 24 residues. CDR3 residues: CALGAFPANGGYGTRPRYTDKLIF. In DNA form, the CDR3 reads TGTGCTCTTGGGGCCTTTCCTGCGAATGGGGGATACGGGACAAGGCCGCGGTACACCGATAAACTCATCTTT.

This clone was counted only a few times. TCRdb assigns this DNA the protein of a much larger clone, which departs from its translation at residue 10; this likely reflects a read error, and the protein shown comes from translating the DNA. The J gene is TRDJ2, the V gene TRDV2, with 8 bases aligning to TRDD3. TCRdb gives no J gene; it was assigned here by matching the DNA to germline. The CDR3 loop spans 20 amino acids. V lost 1 base to trimming and J lost 0 bases; unmatched junction nucleotides: 15. Looked up from germline, CDR1 is GEAIGNYY and CDR2 is EKD. In nucleotides, the CDR3 is TGTGCCTGTGACACTCTGGGGGAACTCCACTCGGACGCTTTGACAGCACAACTCTTCTTT. This encodes CACDTLGELHSDALTAQLFF.

With respect to this clone: TCRdb's protein for this DNA is that of a much larger clone and differs from the translation at residue 7, likely a read error; the protein shown is the DNA translation. The chain uses TRDV2 and TRDJ1, with a tentative D call TRDD3 (6 bases). TCRdb lists no J gene, so it was determined here by aligning the DNA to germline. The germline CDR1 and CDR2 sequences are GEAIGNYY and EKD. The CDR3 has 16 residues. V lost 3 bases and J 0 bases, leaving 16 bases between the germline ends. CDR3 bases: TGTGCCTGTGACCCACGTATTGGGGGGGACACCGATAAACTCATCTTT. It codes for CACDPRIGGDTDKLIF.

In the case of this clone: TCRdb pairs this DNA with a much larger clone's protein that differs at residue 7, likely a read error; the protein shown was translated from the DNA. The CDR3: CACDTVPGDTRGADKLIF. The CDR3 region has the DNA TGTGCCTGTGACACCGTACCGGGGGATACGCGTGGGGCCGATAAACTCATCTTT. The chain carries TRDV2 and TRDJ1; TRDD3 aligns across 10 bases. TCRdb gives no J gene; it was assigned here by matching the DNA to germline. CDR1 GEAIGNYY and CDR2 EKD come from the germline V gene. With 0 bases clipped from V and 3 bases from J, the junction kept 12 bases outside the gene matches. CDR3 size: 18 residues.

This clone showed up just a few times. The protein TCRdb lists belongs to a much larger clone and differs from this DNA's translation at residue 9, which points to a read error; the protein shown is made from the DNA. The V and J genes are TRDV1 and TRDJ1; 9 bases agree with TRDD3. No J segment appears in TCRdb, so it was assigned here by matching the sequence to germline. Germline lookup yields CDR1 TSWWSYY and CDR2 QGS. The V gene end was trimmed by 1 base and the J gene end by 0 bases; junction bases not matched to a gene: 21. CDR3 size: 22 residues. CDR3 residues: CALGEQGLERGRGIPYTDKLIF. The CDR3 nucleotides are TGTGCTCTTGGGGAACAGGGATTAGAGCGAGGGAGGGGGATACCGTACACCGATAAACTCATCTTT.

This clone was counted only a few times. TCRdb's listed protein matches a much larger clone and diverges from this DNA's translation at residue 17, likely through a read error; the protein shown comes from the DNA. This chain uses TRDV1 with TRDJ1, with D tentatively TRDD3 (6 bases). Germline CDR1 and CDR2: TSWWSYY and QGS. This CDR3 has 21 residues. Trimming pared 1 base from V and 10 bases from J, leaving 37 bases between. The CDR3 protein is CALGERERLHSNGGELHGLIF. In DNA, the CDR3 is TGTGCTCTTGGGGAACGAGAGCGCCTACATTCGAACGGGGGGGAACTGCACGGACTCATCTTT.